This T cell receptor beta chain was identified during a study of blood T cell repertoires in COVID-19 (TCRdb year 2020). Broadly, across the study: The collaborator samples originated in the United States, Italy and Spain and spanned the acute and convalescent phases of COVID-19. The prospective study material was composed of cDNA or gDNA derived from T cells, B-cell-depleted T cells, or PBMCs. The dataset comprised deeply sampled blood TCRbeta repertoires from subjects exposed to, actively infected with, or recovered from COVID-19. The repertoires were made available in a free public database intended to serve as a resource for research on the immune response to SARS-CoV-2. Samples were obtained from the ongoing ImmuneRACE study (first 160 participants) and from roughly 1,300 subjects provided by 6 global collaborators. A de-identified subject ID, COVID-19 status, age in years and sex were almost always included in the sample metadata. Where available, HLA class I and class II types were taken from metadata supplied by the sample provider and were not determined by assay-based typing.

Collaborating institutions collected whole blood in K2EDTA tubes following their own protocols. For TCRbeta analysis, collaborator samples were shipped as frozen whole blood, as isolated PBMCs, or as DNA extracted from either sample type. A remark on this clone: Its antigen is unknown. No much larger clone is present one base from it, and per-base qualities are unavailable.

TCRbeta CDR3 regions were amplified from genomic DNA by means of the immunoSEQ Assay, a bias-controlled multiplex PCR. In the paper's pipeline: Within the assay, amplification of reference gene primers was used to estimate how many nucleated cells each sample contained. To quantify the absolute abundance of each unique TCRbeta CDR3 rearrangement, sequence reads were collapsed and filtered. For each sample, productive Simpson clonality was calculated by taking the square root of Simpson's diversity index across productive rearrangements. The immuneACCESS repertoire file appears here via TCRdb, limited to in-frame rearrangements. These files lack a portion of the clones; in checked studies, under half of the deficit traces to unresolved V genes, and the cause of the others is not known. The V and J calls and clone size were taken over from that table, and D and trimming were inferred from the DNA. The sample includes approximately 330,000 clones, with 88% observed a single time. In total, the top ten clones hold 3% to 4% of the sample.

Findings and caveats that apply to the study as a whole: The quantity of clinical and demographic metadata differed by source and by participant and was supplied without curation.

CDR1 MNHNY and CDR2 SVGAGI were looked up in the germline V gene (reference sequence). Including cysteine and phenylalanine, the CDR3 has 15 amino acids. The kept DNA is CDR3 alone, 45 bases in frame from the first base. For this chain, trimming is 5 bases at the V end and 2 bases at the J end, and the number of junction bases without a gene match is 8. Material for sequencing was peripheral blood. The clonotype comes from a woman between 50 and 59 years old with active or convalescent COVID-19. This chain is built from TRBV6-6 and TRBJ2-5, and 7 junction bases match TRBD1. The CDR3 here reads CASSQTQGTQETQYF. In nucleotide form, the sequence is TGTGCCAGCAGTCAGACACAGGGGACACAAGAGACCCAGTACTTC.